The clone carrying this T cell receptor beta chain appeared a few times. This entry belongs to a study of CD8+CD57+ T cells in acquired aplastic anemia. The germline V gene encodes CDR1 LGHDT and CDR2 YNNKEL (reference sequence). The CDR3 runs 15 residues. The J segment lost 8 bases and the V segment lost 4 bases, leaving 12 bases of the junction unmatched. Investigators profiled TCR beta VDJ and CDR3 from genomic DNA template. TCRdb independently ran MiXCR on the reads; one entry per CDR3 protein. The sample lists about 200,000 distinct CDR3 sequences, around 32% seen once, with 1% to 1.3% in the top ten.

The sequenced sample consisted of sorted CD4+, CD8+, or CD8+CD57+ T cells (not recorded which) from PBMCs. The genes are TRBV3-1 and TRBJ1-2, with 8 positions matching TRBD1. This TCR was sampled from a human donor in good health, serving as a control. DNA of the CDR3: TGTGCCAGCAGCCGACCCGGGACAGGATTGGAAGGCTACACCTTC. It translates to CASSRPGTGLEGYTF.